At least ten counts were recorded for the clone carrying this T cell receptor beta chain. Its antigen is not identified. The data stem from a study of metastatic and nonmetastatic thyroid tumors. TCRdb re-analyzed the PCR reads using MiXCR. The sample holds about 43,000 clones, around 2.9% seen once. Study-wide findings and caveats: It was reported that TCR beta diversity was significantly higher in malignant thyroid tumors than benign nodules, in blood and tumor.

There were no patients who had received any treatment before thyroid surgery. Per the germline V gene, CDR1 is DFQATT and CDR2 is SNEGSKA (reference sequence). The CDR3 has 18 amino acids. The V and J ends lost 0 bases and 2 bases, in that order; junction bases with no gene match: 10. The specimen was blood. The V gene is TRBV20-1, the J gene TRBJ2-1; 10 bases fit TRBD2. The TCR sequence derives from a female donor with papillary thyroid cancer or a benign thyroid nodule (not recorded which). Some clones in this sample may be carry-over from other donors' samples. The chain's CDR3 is CSARDPSGLARTYNEQFF. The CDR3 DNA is TGCAGTGCTAGAGATCCTTCGGGACTAGCGCGAACCTACAATGAGCAGTTCTTC.